This T cell receptor (beta chain) came from a study of T-cell reconstitution after alpha-beta-depleted transplantation in children. Trimming left V 6 bases short and J 4 bases short, with 10 bases between. Germline V gene data show CDR1 as LNHNV and CDR2 as YYDKDF (reference sequence). The CDR3 has 13 residues. For TCRbeta, the library was prepared with unique molecular identifiers. TCRdb independently ran MiXCR on the PCR reads; one entry per CDR3 protein. The table lists about 980,000 distinct CDR3 sequences, around 30% of them singletons. Study results and limitations: Expanded graft clones, several hundred of them, were reportedly the source of alpha-beta T cells about two months after transplant. When one year had passed after transplant, most T-cell counts and diversity came from newly produced T cells. Recipient T cells and thymic progenitors that survived gave rise to the high TCRbeta diversity observed at day 60 in some patients.

In its sample, this clonotype is medium-sized. Its antigen is not identified. J is TRBJ2-1 and V is TRBV15; a weak D match, TRBD1 (6 bases). The clonotype originates from a boy under two years old who had a stem cell transplant for SCID, so the T cells may come from the graft donor. The specimen was PBMCs, mostly from graft donor cells, collected 360 days after TCRalphabeta/CD19-depleted stem cell transplant. The CDR3 here is CATRGTNYNEQFF. For the CDR3, the DNA is TGTGCCACCAGGGGGACAAATTACAATGAGCAGTTCTTC.